A single sample is the source of the 31 T cell receptor beta chains below, sequenced in a study of vaccination and CD4 T cells after COVID-19. The Oncomine TCR Beta short-read assay sequenced DNA from cultured CD4+ T cells. Researchers extracted genomic DNA from CD4+ T cells that had been cultured. Via MiXCR, TCRdb re-called the PCR reads, giving one row per CDR3 protein. Of fewer than 10,000 distinct CDR3 sequences in the sample, about 35% are singletons; the top ten hold around a quarter. No cognate antigen is known for these TCRs. The sample's treatment: roughly 10-day PBMC culture with coronavirus spike peptide pools or control peptides (ViraFEST assay). Harvesting of the unexposed donor's CD4+ T cells predated the COVID-19 pandemic (2011-2018). Source material: CD4+ T cells from blood, cultured in vitro. Source of these receptors: a human donor in good health.

This clonotype ranks as medium-sized. J is TRBJ1-1 and V is TRBV19, with TRBD1 matching over 7 bases. From germline, CDR1 is LNHDA and CDR2 SQIVND (reference sequence). The CDR3 runs 14 residues. V lost 6 bases to trimming and J lost 0 bases; unmatched junction nucleotides: 4. This CDR3 reads CASRIQGMNTEAFF. CDR3 in DNA: TGTGCCAGTAGGATACAGGGGATGAACACTGAAGCTTTCTTT. The full variable domain, its missing parts supplied by reference TRBV19 and TRBJ1-1, is DGGITQSPKYLFRKEGQNVTLSCEQNLNHDAMYWYRQDPGQGLRLIYYSQIVNDFQKGDIAEGYSVSREKKESFPLTVTSAQKNPTAFYLCASRIQGMNTEAFFGQGTRLTVV.

The chain has TRBV29-1 and TRBJ2-5; TRBD1 is a possible D gene (6 bases). The CDR3 has 14 amino acids. V lost 6 bases to trimming and J lost 4 bases, with 18 bases between them. From germline, CDR1 is SQVTM and CDR2 ANQGSEA. As DNA, the CDR3 is TGCAGCGTCGATCCCCAGGGGCGGAGAGAGACCCAGTACTTC. Protein product: CSVDPQGRRETQYF. The full variable domain, its missing parts supplied by reference TRBV29-1 and TRBJ2-5, is SAVISQKPSRDICQRGTSLTIQCQVDSQVTMMFWYRQQPGQSLTLIATANQGSEATYESGFVIDKFPISRPNLTFSTLTVSNMSPEDSSIYLCSVDPQGRRETQYFGPGTRLLVL.

J is TRBJ2-7 and V is TRBV6-1; D is ambiguous. The length of the CDR3 is 15 residues. In germline, CDR1 is MNHNS, CDR2 SASEGT. The V gene lost 6 bases and the J gene lost 1 base, with 16 bases spanning the gap. CDR3 loop: CASRSPWGSSYEQYF. In DNA, the CDR3 is TGTGCCAGCAGGTCCCCCTGGGGATCATCCTACGAGCAGTACTTC.

The V call is TRBV5-1, the J call TRBJ2-7, with no clear D. The CDR3 is 14 amino acids. Germline CDR1 and CDR2: SGHRS and YFSETQ. V was clipped by 5 bases and J by 2 bases, with 14 bases between them. CDR3 protein: CASRGGTSTYEQYF. The CDR3, as DNA: TGCGCCAGCAGGGGCGGAACCTCCACCTACGAGCAGTACTTC.

This clonotype has just a few counts. V usage is TRBV6-2 or TRBV6-3 and J usage is TRBJ2-5, with D tentatively TRBD2 (5 bases). V lost 2 bases and J 2 bases, leaving 12 bases between the germline ends. In germline, CDR1 is MNHEY, CDR2 SVGEGT. The CDR3 runs to 15 residues. Here the CDR3 reads CASSYLRTVQETQYF. DNA for the CDR3: TGTGCCAGCAGTTACCTAAGGACTGTTCAAGAGACCCAGTACTTC.

The rearrangement joins TRBV18 to TRBJ2-1; D unclear. Germline assignment: CDR1 KGHSH and CDR2 LQKENI. Between the trimmed V and J ends, which lost 4 bases and 1 base, there was a span of 11 bases. The CDR3 is 15 residues long. CDR3 DNA: TGTGCCAGCTCACAGGGCGCTTTTTCCTACAATGAGCAGTTCTTC. This translates into CASSQGAFSYNEQFF.

The V call is TRBV30, the J call TRBJ2-7, with no clear D. Trimming pared 5 bases from V and 1 base from J, leaving 15 bases between. CDR3 size: 14 residues. The V gene's germline CDR1 is GTSNPN and CDR2 SVGIG (reference sequence). The DNA of the CDR3 is TGTGCCTGGGGTCCTGGAACAGTTTCCTACGAGCAGTACTTC. This translates into CAWGPGTVSYEQYF. The complete variable domain, with remaining parts taken from reference TRBV30 and TRBJ2-7, reads SQTIHQWPATLVQPVGSPLSLECTVEGTSNPNLYWYRQAAGRGLQLLFYSVGIGQISSEVPQNLSASRPQDRQFILSSKKLLLSDSGFYLCAWGPGTVSYEQYFGPGTRLTVT.

CDR3 residues: CSASEVDRQLSPSTDTQYF. CDR3 nucleotides: TGCAGTGCTAGTGAGGTTGACAGACAGCTGAGCCCTAGCACAGATACGCAGTATTTT. The chain combines TRBV20-1 with TRBJ2-3; possible D gene TRBD1, 5 bases. The V end lost 3 bases, the J end lost 0 bases, and 25 bases lay between the germline ends. The CDR3 runs 19 residues. Looked up from germline, CDR1 is DFQATT and CDR2 is SNEGSKA (reference sequence).

The chain recombines TRBV19 with TRBJ1-5; possibly TRBD1 for D (5 bases). Trimming shortened V by 3 bases and J by 1 base, and 10 bases separated the two germline ends. This CDR3 comprises 15 residues. CDR1 and CDR2 from the germline V gene are LNHDA and SQIVND (reference sequence). The CDR3 loop is CASSIGGASNQPQHF. CDR3 DNA: TGTGCCAGTAGTATTGGTGGGGCAAGCAATCAGCCCCAGCATTTT.

This rearrangement joins TRBV6-1 to TRBJ1-5; TRBD1 aligns across 8 bases. This CDR3 contains 14 residues. V dropped 4 bases and J dropped 7; count of bases not matched to a gene: 6. From germline, CDR1 is MNHNS and CDR2 SASEGT. The CDR3 region is CASSGRQGRQPQHF. CDR3 coding DNA: TGTGCCAGCAGTGGACGACAGGGGAGGCAGCCCCAGCATTTT.

The chain carries TRBV20-1 and TRBJ2-3; 11 positions match TRBD1. Trimming removed 8 bases from V and 3 bases from J; junction bases left unmatched: 16. The CDR3 has 17 amino acids. The germline V gene encodes CDR1 DFQATT and CDR2 SNEGSKA (reference sequence). CDR3 coding DNA: TGCAGTTCCTACCCTCTCGGACAGGGGGCCTTGACAGATACGCAGTATTTT. This translates into CSSYPLGQGALTDTQYF.

This clonotype is large within its sample. J is TRBJ1-1 and V is TRBV20-1, with TRBD1 identical over 9 bases. Germline V lookup: CDR1 DFQATT, CDR2 SNEGSKA (reference sequence). The CDR3 length is 16 residues. Trimming at V came to 5 bases and at J to 0 bases, leaving 10 bases not matched to a gene. CDR3 nucleotides: TGCAGTGCTGAGCCCTCACAGGGGGCAGTGAACACTGAAGCTTTCTTT. This gives the protein CSAEPSQGAVNTEAFF.

V is TRBV7-3 and J is TRBJ1-6; perhaps TRBD1 as D (5 bases). The CDR3 is 14 amino acids. Germline V gene sequence: CDR1 SGHTA, CDR2 FQGTGA. Deletions cut 4 bases from V and 7 bases from J, with 11 bases between. In nucleotides, the CDR3 is TGTGCCAGCAGCTATCGACACAGGAATTCACCCCTCCACTTT. Amino acid sequence: CASSYRHRNSPLHF.

The chain recombines TRBV20-1 with TRBJ2-7; 11 bases are a match to TRBD2. V trimming: 6 bases; J trimming: 4 bases; junction bases outside the gene matches: 11. CDR3 length: 15 amino acids. Germline V gene sequence: CDR1 DFQATT, CDR2 SNEGSKA (reference sequence). The CDR3 loop reads CSAELAGVSLYEQYF. The CDR3 nucleotides are TGCAGTGCGGAACTAGCGGGAGTGTCTCTGTACGAGCAGTACTTC.

The chain joins TRBV5-4 to TRBJ1-1; D call uncertain. CDR1 is SGHNT, CDR2 YYREEE, per germline (reference sequence). There are 15 residues in the CDR3. The V end was cut by 4 bases, the J end by 4 bases, with 17 bases between. In DNA, the CDR3 is TGTGCCAGCAGCAGGCTACCGGGCAGCAGCACTGAAGCTTTCTTT. As protein: CASSRLPGSSTEAFF.

The chain has TRBV7-2 and TRBJ2-3; D is possibly TRBD1 or TRBD2 (7 bases each). Germline values: CDR1 SGHTA, CDR2 FQGNSA. The CDR3 extends over 15 amino acids. With 1 base removed from V and 8 bases from J, the gap between germline ends came to 16 bases. CDR3 sequence reads: CASSLDRGGSSTQYF. As DNA, the CDR3 is TGTGCCAGCAGCTTAGACAGGGGAGGGAGTAGTACGCAGTATTTT.

The chain employs TRBV10-3 and TRBJ1-5; D unresolved. Trimming took off 0 bases at V and 2 bases at J, with 14 bases between the two ends. CDR3 length equals 17 residues. Germline V gives CDR1 ENHRY, CDR2 SYGVKD. DNA for the CDR3: TGTGCCATCAGTGAGTCAGAGACCTTGAGTCGCAATCAGCCCCAGCATTTT. It codes for CAISESETLSRNQPQHF.

In its sample, this clonotype was seen a few times. The J gene is TRBJ2-1, the V gene TRBV27; D unresolved. This CDR3 spans 13 amino acids. V lost 0 bases and J lost 9, with 9 bases in between. In germline, CDR1 is MNHEY, CDR2 SMNVEV (reference sequence). The CDR3 DNA follows: TGTGCCAGCAGTTTATCGGGCCGCCGTGAGCAGTTCTTC. Translation: CASSLSGRREQFF.

This clonotype occurred a few times. The J gene is TRBJ2-5, the V gene TRBV6-2 or TRBV6-3; 9 nucleotides line up with TRBD2. Germline CDR1 reads MNHEY; CDR2 reads SVGEGT. This CDR3 is built from 18 residues. J lost 5 bases, V lost 3 bases, and 16 bases had no gene match. The CDR3 nucleotides read TGTGCCAGCAGTTATGCCCTTCAGATTAGCGGGAGAGGGGAGACCCAGTACTTC. Translated, it gives CASSYALQISGRGETQYF.

The V gene is TRBV5-1, the J gene TRBJ1-1, with TRBD1 identical over 8 bases. CDR1 and CDR2 from the germline V gene are SGHRS and YFSETQ. With V trimmed by 0 bases and J by 4 bases, 5 bases remained unmatched. This CDR3 has 15 amino acids. CDR3 DNA: TGCGCCAGCAGCTTGGTCCCGGGACAGGTCACTGAAGCTTTCTTT. As protein: CASSLVPGQVTEAFF. Based on the CDR3 plus reference TRBV5-1 and TRBJ1-1, the full variable domain is KAGVTQTPRYLIKTRGQQVTLSCSPISGHRSVSWYQQTPGQGLQFLFEYFSETQRNKGNFPGRFSGRQFSNSRSEMNVSTLELGDSALYLCASSLVPGQVTEAFFGQGTRLTVV.

The table lists this clonotype with a few counts. The J gene is TRBJ1-6, the V gene TRBV7-3; 9 nucleotides align to TRBD1. Germline CDR1 is SGHTA and CDR2 is FQGTGA. The V and J ends lost 4 bases and 10 bases, in that order; junction bases with no gene match: 17. The CDR3 is made up of 18 amino acids. This CDR3 is CASSCYLDYRGRGSPLHF. CDR3 DNA sequence: TGTGCCAGCAGCTGCTACTTGGATTACAGGGGGCGGGGGTCACCCCTCCACTTT.

The table lists this clonotype with a count of one. The chain joins TRBV27 to TRBJ2-7, with 8 bases fitting TRBD2. Trimming took 4 bases from V and 2 from J; bases not matched to a gene: 4. In germline, CDR1 is MNHEY, CDR2 SMNVEV (reference sequence). This CDR3 spans 14 amino acids. The CDR3 DNA sequence: TGTGCCAGCAGTTCGTCTAGCGGGCCCTACGAGCAGTACTTC. This gives the protein CASSSSSGPYEQYF.

This clonotype was seen only a few times. V and J are TRBV25-1 and TRBJ2-7; tentatively, D is TRBD1 or TRBD2 (5 bases each). Per the germline V gene, CDR1 is MGHDK and CDR2 is SYGVNS. The V end was cut by 6 bases, the J end by 4 bases, with 16 bases between. The CDR3 covers 14 residues. The CDR3 protein is CASRGDHWTYEQYF. The CDR3 DNA sequence: TGTGCCAGCAGGGGGGACCATTGGACTTACGAGCAGTACTTC.

This clonotype appeared a few times. This chain uses TRBV7-9 with TRBJ1-3; no reliable D call. CDR3 length: 15 amino acids. V was trimmed by 5 bases and J by 0 bases, leaving 11 bases between them. In germline, CDR1 is SEHNR, CDR2 FQNEAQ (reference sequence). The CDR3 protein is CASSLILSSGNTIYF. In DNA, the CDR3 is TGTGCCAGCAGCCTGATCTTGAGCTCTGGAAACACCATATATTTT.

This clonotype came up a few times. The chain links TRBV21-1 to TRBJ1-2. TRBV21-1 constitutes a pseudogene. CDR3 length: 16 residues. CDR3 amino acids: CASSKGESRSNYGYTF. For the CDR3, the DNA is TGTGCCAGCAGCAAAGGAGAGAGCAGGAGCAACTATGGCTACACCTTC.

A few counts support this clonotype. In nucleotides, the CDR3 is TGTGCCAGCAGCTTGGTCAGCGGGACAACTAATGAGCAGTTCTTC. Amino acid sequence: CASSLVSGTTNEQFF. The rearrangement links TRBV5-4 to TRBJ2-1; a weak D match, TRBD2 (7 bases). The V end was cut by 0 bases, the J end by 7 bases, with 14 bases between. The CDR3 spans 15 residues. Germline values: CDR1 SGHNT, CDR2 YYREEE (reference sequence).

V gene TRBV6-1 combines with J gene TRBJ1-6, with 7 bases fitting TRBD1. Germline CDR1 is MNHNS and CDR2 is SASEGT. This CDR3 has 16 residues. V trimming: 9 bases; J trimming: 0 bases; junction bases outside the gene matches: 8. CDR3 bases: TGTGCCAGTCAGGGGGGGCTTCGCTCCTATAATTCACCCCTCCACTTT. Amino acids: CASQGGLRSYNSPLHF.

This clonotype was seen more than once but under ten times. The rearrangement joins TRBV7-2 to TRBJ1-5; 8 bases agree with TRBD1. This CDR3 region has 14 residues. The trim removed 1 base at V and 7 bases at J, leaving 3 bases unmatched. Germline CDR1 reads SGHTA; CDR2 reads FQGNSA. Here the CDR3 reads CASSLDRGYQPQHF. DNA for the CDR3: TGTGCCAGCAGCTTAGACAGGGGGTACCAGCCCCAGCATTTT.

V usage is TRBV27 and J usage is TRBJ1-6; D uncertain. There are 14 residues in the CDR3. V lost 2 bases and J lost 8, with 10 bases in between. CDR1 MNHEY and CDR2 SMNVEV come from the germline V gene (reference sequence). CDR3 DNA sequence: TGTGCCAGCAGTTTAGAAGCAGGAGATTCACCCCTCCACTTT. Residues: CASSLEAGDSPLHF.

The chain has TRBV6-4 and TRBJ2-5; the match to TRBD2 covers 11 bases. The germline CDR1 and CDR2 sequences are MRHNA and SNTAGT. With 5 bases clipped from V and 4 bases from J, the junction kept 6 bases outside the gene matches. There are 15 residues in the CDR3. CDR3 DNA: TGTGCCAGCAGTTCGACGACTAGCGGGACAGAGACCCAGTACTTC. It is translated as CASSSTTSGTETQYF.

This clonotype was seen only a few times. The chain links TRBV2 to TRBJ2-5; D is uncertain. With 4 bases removed from V and 10 bases from J, the gap between germline ends came to 19 bases. The germline V gene encodes CDR1 SNHLY and CDR2 FYNNEI. CDR3 length: 14 amino acids. The CDR3 spells CASSVGGPWESQYF. The CDR3 DNA reads TGTGCCAGCAGTGTCGGCGGTCCTTGGGAAAGCCAGTACTTC.